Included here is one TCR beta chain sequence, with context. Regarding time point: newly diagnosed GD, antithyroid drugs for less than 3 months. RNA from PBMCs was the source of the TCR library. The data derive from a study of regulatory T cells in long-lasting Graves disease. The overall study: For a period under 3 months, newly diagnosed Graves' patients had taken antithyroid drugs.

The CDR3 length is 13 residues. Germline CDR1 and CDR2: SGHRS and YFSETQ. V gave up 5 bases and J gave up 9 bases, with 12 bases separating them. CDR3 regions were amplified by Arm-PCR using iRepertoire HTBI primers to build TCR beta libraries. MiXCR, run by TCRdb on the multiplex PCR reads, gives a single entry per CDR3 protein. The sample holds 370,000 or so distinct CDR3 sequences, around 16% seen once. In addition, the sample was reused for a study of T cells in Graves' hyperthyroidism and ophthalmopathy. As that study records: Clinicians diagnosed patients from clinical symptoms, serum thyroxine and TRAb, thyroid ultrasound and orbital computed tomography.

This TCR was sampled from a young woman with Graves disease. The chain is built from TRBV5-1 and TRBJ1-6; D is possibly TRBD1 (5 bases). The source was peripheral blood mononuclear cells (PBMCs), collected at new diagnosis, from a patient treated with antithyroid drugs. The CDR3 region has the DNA TGCGCCAGCAGGGACACCCTATCTTCACCCCTCCACTTT. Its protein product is CASRDTLSSPLHF.